Listed below are T cell receptor beta chains from one sample, sequenced in a study of early T cells in non-severe SARS-CoV-2 infection. TCRdb recomputed calls from the 5' RACE reads with MiXCR, one row per CDR3 protein. The sample includes 70,000 to 95,000 distinct CDR3 sequences, roughly 9.4% of them seen just once. Specimen: whole blood. Receptors were obtained from an adult who was a healthcare worker with PCR-confirmed SARS-CoV-2 infection or an uninfected control (not recorded which). Each CDR3 is given with its conserved first and last residue. A D gene is named only where the DNA matches it firmly. Size values are once, few and many counts, or a class for expanded clones, and some rows have none.

D gene: .
J gene: TRBJ1-6
clone size: few
V gene: TRBV28
CDR3 DNA: TGTGCCAGCAGTTTATTTGCAGGGAATAATTCACCCCTCCACTTT
CDR3 protein: CASSLFAGNNSPLHF

D gene: .
J gene: TRBJ2-1
clone size: many
V gene: TRBV4-1
CDR3 DNA: TGCGCCAGCAGCTTACATCAAGGGGGTTCCTACAATGAGCAGTTCTTC
CDR3 protein: CASSLHQGGSYNEQFF

D gene: .
J gene: TRBJ2-7
clone size: few
V gene: TRBV7-2
CDR3 DNA: TGTGCCAGCAGCTTAGAACAGGCATCCTACGAGCAGTACTTC
CDR3 protein: CASSLEQASYEQYF

D gene: .
J gene: TRBJ1-5
clone size: many
V gene: TRBV20-1
CDR3 DNA: TGCAGTGCTAGAAGAGGCCGACGGAGCAATCAGCCCCAGCATTTT
CDR3 protein: CSARRGRRSNQPQHF

D gene: .
J gene: TRBJ2-2
clone size: many
V gene: TRBV19
CDR3 DNA: TGTGCCAGTGGGACTGCGGGTTCGCGGGAGCTGTTTTTT
CDR3 protein: CASGTAGSRELFF

D gene: .
J gene: TRBJ2-3
clone size: many
V gene: TRBV4-2
CDR3 DNA: TGTGCCAGCAGCCAAGTGGGACATCAAGATACGCAGTATTTT
CDR3 protein: CASSQVGHQDTQYF

D gene: .
J gene: TRBJ1-1
clone size: few
V gene: TRBV7-3
CDR3 DNA: TGTGCCAGCAGCTTAAATTTAGGGACCTTTGGTGCTTTCTTT
CDR3 protein: CASSLNLGTFGAFF

D gene: .
J gene: TRBJ2-1
clone size: many
V gene: TRBV20-1
CDR3 DNA: TGCAGTGCTCCAGGAGCGGCCCTCTCCTACAATGAGCAGTTCTTC
CDR3 protein: CSAPGAALSYNEQFF

D gene: .
J gene: TRBJ1-1
clone size: few
V gene: TRBV10-2
CDR3 DNA: TGCGCCAGCAGTGAGGAAGTGATCCGGGGGAACACTGAAGCTTTCTTT
CDR3 protein: CASSEEVIRGNTEAFF

D gene: TRBD2
J gene: TRBJ2-1
clone size: once
V gene: TRBV7-2
CDR3 DNA: TGTGCCAGCAGCTTAGTGGCGGGAGAAGGTAATGAGCAGTTCTTC
CDR3 protein: CASSLVAGEGNEQFF

D gene: .
J gene: TRBJ1-5
clone size: many
V gene: TRBV30
CDR3 DNA: TGTGCCTGGAGTGGCAAGAGGCACAATCAGCCCCAGCATTTT
CDR3 protein: CAWSGKRHNQPQHF

D gene: .
J gene: TRBJ2-7
clone size: few
V gene: TRBV29-1
CDR3 DNA: TGCAGCGTTGATCGAGACGCCTACGAGCAGTACTTC
CDR3 protein: CSVDRDAYEQYF

D gene: .
J gene: TRBJ2-7
clone size: few
V gene: TRBV28
CDR3 DNA: TGTGCCAGCAGTCGAGGACAGCTCTACGAGCAGTACTTC
CDR3 protein: CASSRGQLYEQYF

D gene: TRBD2
J gene: TRBJ2-7
clone size: .
V gene: TRBV10-3
CDR3 DNA: TGTGCCATCAGTGGGGGGAGCGGGGGAACCTACGAGCAGTACTTC
CDR3 protein: CAISGGSGGTYEQYF

D gene: .
J gene: TRBJ1-2
clone size: many
V gene: TRBV19
CDR3 DNA: TGTGCCAGTAGTACACGGCTGATATGGGGCTACACCTTC
CDR3 protein: CASSTRLIWGYTF

D gene: TRBD2
J gene: TRBJ2-7
clone size: .
V gene: TRBV5-1
CDR3 DNA: TGCGCCAGCAGGCTAGCGGACGAGCAGTACTTC
CDR3 protein: CASRLADEQYF

D gene: TRBD1
J gene: TRBJ1-4
clone size: .
V gene: TRBV3-1
CDR3 DNA: TGTGCCAGCAGCCAGGGCCCGGGACAGGGGGCAGAAAAACTGTTTTTT
CDR3 protein: CASSQGPGQGAEKLFF

D gene: TRBD1
J gene: TRBJ2-7
clone size: many
V gene: TRBV28
CDR3 DNA: TGTGCCAGCAGCACAGGGGACTCCTACGAGCAGTACTTC
CDR3 protein: CASSTGDSYEQYF

D gene: .
J gene: TRBJ2-1
clone size: few
V gene: TRBV6-1
CDR3 DNA: TGTGCCAGCAGCCCTAGCGAAAACTCCTACAATGAGCAGTTCTTC
CDR3 protein: CASSPSENSYNEQFF

D gene: TRBD2
J gene: TRBJ2-5
clone size: few
V gene: TRBV28
CDR3 DNA: TGTGCCCGGGGTCGGCTAGCGGGAGGGCCCCAAGAGACCCAGTACTTC
CDR3 protein: CARGRLAGGPQETQYF

D gene: TRBD1
J gene: TRBJ2-1
clone size: .
V gene: TRBV20-1
CDR3 DNA: TGCAGTGCTTTTGGGACAGCCCACAATGAGCAGTTCTTC
CDR3 protein: CSAFGTAHNEQFF

D gene: .
J gene: TRBJ2-7
clone size: many
V gene: TRBV7-8
CDR3 DNA: TGTGCCAGCAGCTTAATGCGGTCGACCGAGACCTACGAGCAGTACTTC
CDR3 protein: CASSLMRSTETYEQYF

D gene: .
J gene: TRBJ2-1
clone size: many
V gene: TRBV6-6
CDR3 DNA: TGTGCCAGCAGAGAGGCCAGTAGGTACAATGAGCAGTTCTTC
CDR3 protein: CASREASRYNEQFF

D gene: TRBD2
J gene: TRBJ2-2
clone size: many
V gene: TRBV15
CDR3 DNA: TGTGCCACCAGCGCGGGGGTAGGACCCGGGGAGCTGTTTTTT
CDR3 protein: CATSAGVGPGELFF

D gene: TRBD2
J gene: TRBJ2-1
clone size: many
V gene: TRBV28
CDR3 DNA: TGTGCCAGCAGTTATCTAGCGGGAGCTAGCAATGAGCAGTTCTTC
CDR3 protein: CASSYLAGASNEQFF

D gene: TRBD1
J gene: TRBJ2-6
clone size: few
V gene: TRBV7-2
CDR3 DNA: TGTGCCAGCAGCTACCAACAGACAGGGCGAGGGGCCAACGTCCTGACTTTC
CDR3 protein: CASSYQQTGRGANVLTF

D gene: .
J gene: TRBJ2-2
clone size: .
V gene: TRBV29-1
CDR3 DNA: TGCAGCGTGTACAGTACCGGGGCCGGGGAGCTGTTTTTT
CDR3 protein: CSVYSTGAGELFF

D gene: .
J gene: TRBJ2-7
clone size: few
V gene: TRBV3-1
CDR3 DNA: TGTGCCAGCAGCCACGGTCTGGAGCAGTACTTC
CDR3 protein: CASSHGLEQYF

D gene: TRBD2
J gene: TRBJ2-5
clone size: .
V gene: TRBV7-9
CDR3 DNA: TGTGCCAGCAGTCCTAGCGGGAGTTCAGAGACCCAGTACTTC
CDR3 protein: CASSPSGSSETQYF

D gene: .
J gene: TRBJ1-1
clone size: many
V gene: TRBV29-1
CDR3 DNA: TGCAGCGTAGGGGGGGGCACTGAAGCTTTCTTT
CDR3 protein: CSVGGGTEAFF

D gene: .
J gene: TRBJ1-5
clone size: few
V gene: TRBV20-1
CDR3 DNA: TGCAGTGCTAGCCTGGGACAAGGAAAGGGCCCTTATCAGCCCCAGCATTTT
CDR3 protein: CSASLGQGKGPYQPQHF

D gene: .
J gene: TRBJ1-4
clone size: .
V gene: TRBV12-3/TRBV12-4
CDR3 DNA: TGTGCCAGCAGTTTAACATTCTCCGCCGTGGAACTGTTTTTT
CDR3 protein: CASSLTFSAVELFF

D gene: .
J gene: TRBJ2-6
clone size: .
V gene: TRBV6-4
CDR3 DNA: TGTGCCAGCAGTGACACAACTCTGTCGGGGCCTGGGGCCAACGTCCTGACTTTC
CDR3 protein: CASSDTTLSGPGANVLTF

D gene: .
J gene: TRBJ2-7
clone size: .
V gene: TRBV3-1
CDR3 DNA: TGTGCCAGCAGCCCCGGCCGGGGGGCGCGCTACGAGCAGTACTTC
CDR3 protein: CASSPGRGARYEQYF

D gene: .
J gene: TRBJ2-3
clone size: many
V gene: TRBV5-1
CDR3 DNA: TGCGCCAGCAGCATCGGACAGACTAGCACAGATACGCAGTATTTT
CDR3 protein: CASSIGQTSTDTQYF

D gene: .
J gene: TRBJ2-5
clone size: few
V gene: TRBV28
CDR3 DNA: TGTGCCATCAGAGGGGGGACCTTTGGGACCCAGTACTTC
CDR3 protein: CAIRGGTFGTQYF

D gene: .
J gene: TRBJ2-7
clone size: many
V gene: TRBV5-1
CDR3 DNA: TGCGCCAGCCAACTTACGGGGACCTACGAGCAGTACTTC
CDR3 protein: CASQLTGTYEQYF

D gene: .
J gene: TRBJ2-5
clone size: few
V gene: TRBV12-3/TRBV12-4
CDR3 DNA: TGTGCCAGCAGCGTAAGGGAGACCCAGTACTTC
CDR3 protein: CASSVRETQYF

D gene: TRBD2
J gene: TRBJ2-7
clone size: .
V gene: TRBV20-1
CDR3 DNA: TGCAGTGCTAGGGAGCGGGAGGGCTACGAGCAGTACTTC
CDR3 protein: CSAREREGYEQYF

D gene: TRBD2
J gene: TRBJ2-1
clone size: many
V gene: TRBV11-2
CDR3 DNA: TGTGCCAGCAGGGCCCTTATCGGGATAGCGGGAGGGCCGAGTAATGAGCAGTTCTTC
CDR3 protein: CASRALIGIAGGPSNEQFF

D gene: TRBD1
J gene: TRBJ2-7
clone size: many
V gene: TRBV18
CDR3 DNA: TGTGCCAGCTCACCGGGACAGGGATTCTCCTACGAGCAGTACTTC
CDR3 protein: CASSPGQGFSYEQYF

D gene: .
J gene: TRBJ1-3
clone size: .
V gene: TRBV28
CDR3 DNA: TGTGCCAGCAGTTTAAGGGTCGCTGGAAACACCATATATTTT
CDR3 protein: CASSLRVAGNTIYF

D gene: TRBD1
J gene: TRBJ1-2
clone size: medium-sized
V gene: TRBV27
CDR3 DNA: TGTGCCAGCAGTTTCGCAGGGGGTGGCTACACCTTC
CDR3 protein: CASSFAGGGYTF

D gene: .
J gene: TRBJ2-7
clone size: many
V gene: TRBV28
CDR3 DNA: TGTGCCAGCAGGGCTCTTAGTATCGGGAGCTCCTACGAGCAGTACTTC
CDR3 protein: CASRALSIGSSYEQYF

D gene: .
J gene: TRBJ2-5
clone size: .
V gene: TRBV18
CDR3 DNA: TGTGCCAGCTCACCACGCAGGCAAGAGACCCAGTACTTC
CDR3 protein: CASSPRRQETQYF

D gene: .
J gene: TRBJ2-7
clone size: many
V gene: TRBV28
CDR3 DNA: TGTGCCAGCAGTTGGACAGTCCCCAACGAGCAGTACTTC
CDR3 protein: CASSWTVPNEQYF

D gene: .
J gene: TRBJ2-3
clone size: many
V gene: TRBV11-2
CDR3 DNA: TGTGCCAGCAGCCATTCCGGGGGGCACGCAGATACGCAGTATTTT
CDR3 protein: CASSHSGGHADTQYF

D gene: TRBD2
J gene: TRBJ2-2
clone size: many
V gene: TRBV14
CDR3 DNA: TGTGCCAGCAGCCGACCGACCGCGACGACTAGCGGGAGTAGGGCCGGGGAGCTGTTTTTT
CDR3 protein: CASSRPTATTSGSRAGELFF

D gene: TRBD1
J gene: TRBJ1-5
clone size: many
V gene: TRBV2
CDR3 DNA: TGTGCCAGCAGTGAATTTCTAGACAGGGGGCTGGGTCAGCCCCAGCATTTT
CDR3 protein: CASSEFLDRGLGQPQHF

D gene: .
J gene: TRBJ2-1
clone size: few
V gene: TRBV4-2
CDR3 DNA: TGTGCCAGCAGCCAAGATCTAAGGGGCCTCCGTGGTGAGCAGTTCTTC
CDR3 protein: CASSQDLRGLRGEQFF

D gene: TRBD2
J gene: TRBJ2-7
clone size: few
V gene: TRBV20-1
CDR3 DNA: TGCAGTGCTATCGGGGTTTTGGCGGGAGCCGGCGAGCAGTACTTC
CDR3 protein: CSAIGVLAGAGEQYF

D gene: .
J gene: TRBJ2-7
clone size: few
V gene: TRBV7-9
CDR3 DNA: TGTGCCAGCAGCTTGGGTGGAAAGAGACCCCCCTACGAGCAGTACTTC
CDR3 protein: CASSLGGKRPPYEQYF

D gene: .
J gene: TRBJ2-1
clone size: few
V gene: TRBV5-5
CDR3 DNA: TGTGCCAGCAGCTTCTTTGAGTGGCCGAGCTCCTACAATGAGCAGTTCTTC
CDR3 protein: CASSFFEWPSSYNEQFF

D gene: TRBD2
J gene: TRBJ2-1
clone size: .
V gene: TRBV30
CDR3 DNA: TGTGCCTGGAGTACCCGACTAGCGGGAGTCGAGCAGTTCTTC
CDR3 protein: CAWSTRLAGVEQFF

D gene: TRBD1
J gene: TRBJ2-6
clone size: .
V gene: TRBV2
CDR3 DNA: TGTGCCAGCAGTGAACAGACAGGGAATTCCAACGTCCTGACTTTC
CDR3 protein: CASSEQTGNSNVLTF

D gene: .
J gene: TRBJ2-5
clone size: few
V gene: TRBV18
CDR3 DNA: TGTGCCAGCTCACCACCGGAACCGAAAGAGACCCAGTACTTC
CDR3 protein: CASSPPEPKETQYF

D gene: .
J gene: TRBJ2-3
clone size: few
V gene: TRBV6-5
CDR3 DNA: TGTGCCAGCAAAAAGTGGCTAGATACTAGCACAGATACGCAGTATTTT
CDR3 protein: CASKKWLDTSTDTQYF

D gene: .
J gene: TRBJ2-7
clone size: many
V gene: TRBV10-3
CDR3 DNA: TGTGCCATCAGCGAGACACGCGAGCAGTACTTC
CDR3 protein: CAISETREQYF

D gene: .
J gene: TRBJ2-7
clone size: many
V gene: TRBV5-4
CDR3 DNA: TGTGCCAGCAGCTTGGGGGGCACCTACGAGCAGTACTTC
CDR3 protein: CASSLGGTYEQYF

D gene: TRBD2
J gene: TRBJ2-4
clone size: few
V gene: TRBV10-3
CDR3 DNA: TGTGCCATCAGTCCCGGACTAGCGGGACGGAAAAACATTCAGTACTTC
CDR3 protein: CAISPGLAGRKNIQYF